A single sample gave rise to the 28 T cell receptor beta chains below, sequenced in a study of regulatory T cells in long-lasting Graves disease. Time point meaning: newly diagnosed GD, antithyroid drugs for less than 3 months. PBMC RNA was the source of the TCR library. Researchers made TCR beta libraries by using iRepertoire HTBI primers and running Arm-PCR on CDR3 regions. TCRdb reprocessed the multiplex PCR reads via MiXCR and lists one record per CDR3 protein. The table records about 530,000 distinct CDR3 sequences, around 15% of them present only once. These data were also filed under a second study, of T cells in Graves' hyperthyroidism and ophthalmopathy.

Sequences were derived from peripheral blood mononuclear cells (PBMCs), sampled at new diagnosis, from a patient treated with antithyroid drugs. The receptors derive from a woman aged 40-60 years with Graves disease.

The genes are TRBV7-2 and TRBJ1-2; tentatively, D is TRBD1 (6 bases). V dropped 5 bases and J dropped 4 bases, with 32 bases sitting between them. Germline assignment: CDR1 SGHTA and CDR2 FQGNSA. The CDR3 has 20 amino acids. In DNA form, the CDR3 reads TGTGCCAGCAGCCTAGTACGGACAGTATCACACCGTTGGGATGGCTATGGCTACACCTTC. The encoded protein is CASSLVRTVSHRWDGYGYTF. The whole variable domain, remainder taken from reference TRBV7-2 and TRBJ1-2, is GAGVSQSPSNKVTEKGKDVELRCDPISGHTALYWYRQSLGQGLEFLIYFQGNSAPDKSGLPSDRFSAERTGGSVSTLTIQRTQQEDSAVYLCASSLVRTVSHRWDGYGYTFGSGTRLTVV.

Many counts were recorded for this clonotype. In DNA, the CDR3 is TGCGCCAGCAACCCCCTCCCCACAGGGGCCATTTACAATGAGCAGTTCTTC. Translation gives CASNPLPTGAIYNEQFF. V and J are TRBV5-1 and TRBJ2-1; TRBD1 matches at 7 bases. This CDR3 comprises 17 residues. Germline lookup yields CDR1 SGHRS and CDR2 YFSETQ. J was trimmed by 4 bases and V by 6 bases; bases with no gene match: 16.

The CDR3 DNA follows: TGTGCCAGCACCTTGGACAGGGGAAGGAATGGCTACACCTTC. Its protein product is CASTLDRGRNGYTF. The chain uses TRBV9 and TRBJ1-2; TRBD1 aligns across 9 bases. V was clipped by 6 bases and J by 6 bases; unmatched bases: 9. The length of the CDR3 is 14 residues. Germline-derived CDR1 and CDR2 are SGDLS and YYNGEE.

The J gene is TRBJ1-5, the V gene TRBV5-5; D is unclear. Germline V gives CDR1 SGHKS, CDR2 YYEKEE (reference sequence). V lost 0 bases and J 6 bases, leaving 22 bases between the germline ends. The length of the CDR3 is 18 residues. This CDR3 reads CASSLDVGGVGNSQPQHF. CDR3 DNA sequence: TGTGCCAGCAGCTTGGATGTAGGTGGGGTCGGCAACAGTCAGCCCCAGCATTTT.

Worth noting for this clonotype: Possible read error: a much larger clone is one base away. V and J are TRBV7-9 and TRBJ1-3; D unclear. From germline, CDR1 is SEHNR and CDR2 FQNEAQ (reference sequence). The CDR3 is 14 amino acids. CDR3: CASSIIGSGNIIYF. CDR3 nucleotides: TGTGCCAGCTCTATTATTGGGTCTGGAAACATCATATATTTT.

This clonotype was seen at least ten times. The chain recombines TRBV20-1 with TRBJ2-3; 8 bases map to TRBD1. The CDR3 has 16 residues. The ends lost 4 bases at V and 3 bases at J; junction bases unmatched: 12. Germline V gene lookup returns CDR1 DFQATT and CDR2 SNEGSKA (reference sequence). CDR3 sequence: CSAIRTGQGATDTQYF. DNA of the CDR3: TGCAGTGCTATTAGGACCGGACAGGGAGCGACAGATACGCAGTATTTT.

Here the CDR3 DNA reads TGTGCCAGCTCTCTGAAGTGGGACAGCGCTGATACGCAGTATTTT. Translated: CASSLKWDSADTQYF. This chain connects TRBV18 to TRBJ2-3; TRBD1 aligns across 7 bases. Losses at the gene ends were 6 bases for V and 6 bases for J; bases not matched to a gene: 12. The CDR3 spans 15 residues. In germline, CDR1 is KGHSH, CDR2 LQKENI.

This clonotype was seen at least ten times. The chain uses TRBV6-1 and TRBJ1-1; possible D gene TRBD1, 5 bases. Germline CDR1 is MNHNS and CDR2 is SASEGT. The CDR3 totals 15 residues. The V end lost 6 bases, the J end lost 0 bases, and 14 bases lay between the germline ends. CDR3 DNA sequence: TGTGCCAGCAGAGGGGAGGGGATGGTGAACACTGAAGCTTTCTTT. Residues: CASRGEGMVNTEAFF.

The sample holds many counts of this clonotype. The V and J genes are TRBV6-5 and TRBJ2-1; tentative D call: TRBD2 (6 bases). Trimming stripped 2 bases from V and 6 bases from J, with 14 bases between. The CDR3 runs 15 residues. Per the germline V gene, CDR1 is MNHEY and CDR2 is SVGAGI. CDR3 loop: CASSYTRFSGNEQFF. The CDR3 DNA follows: TGTGCCAGCAGTTACACCCGGTTTAGCGGCAATGAGCAGTTCTTC.

This clonotype was seen more than once but under ten times. The chain joins TRBV4-2 to TRBJ2-2; TRBD2 might be the D (5 bases). There are 17 residues in the CDR3. Germline CDR1 and CDR2: LGHNA and YNFKEQ. The V end lost 0 bases, the J end lost 0 bases, and 11 bases lay between the germline ends. CDR3 nucleotide sequence: TGTGCCAGCAGCCAAGATCCTAGCAGCGCGAACACCGGGGAGCTGTTTTTT. Translating gives CASSQDPSSANTGELFF.

Comments on this clonotype: A read error may produce the germline difference seen at one junction end. V and J are TRBV3-1 and TRBJ1-2; D possibly corresponds to TRBD1 (6 bases). This CDR3 contains 15 residues. The germline CDR1 and CDR2 sequences are LGHDT and YNNKEL (reference sequence). The chain's CDR3 is CASSSEPGHLLLPLF. DNA for the CDR3: TGTGCCAGCAGCTCTGAGCCGGGACATCTACTTCTCCCGCTCTTC.

This clonotype was counted at least ten times. This chain connects TRBV7-8 to TRBJ2-3, with D possibly called TRBD1 or TRBD2 (7 bases each). Germline CDR1 reads SGHVS; CDR2 reads FQNEAQ. CDR3 size: 14 residues. V lost 7 bases to trimming and J lost 10 bases, with 21 bases between them. The CDR3 is CASNGGTALLAQYF. CDR3 nucleotide sequence: TGTGCCAGCAACGGGGGGACAGCATTACTCGCGCAGTATTTT.

This clonotype appeared many times. The chain links TRBV20-1 to TRBJ1-1; tentative D call: TRBD1 (5 bases). The length of the CDR3 is 14 residues. V gave up 1 base and J gave up 1 base, with 10 bases separating them. Germline CDR1 reads DFQATT; CDR2 reads SNEGSKA (reference sequence). CDR3: CSARAWGENTEAFF. The CDR3 region has the DNA TGCAGTGCTAGAGCCTGGGGGGAGAACACTGAAGCTTTCTTT.

This clonotype was seen ten or more times. The V gene is TRBV28, the J gene TRBJ1-5; TRBD1 might be the D (6 bases). V dropped 6 bases and J dropped 1 base, with 19 bases sitting between them. There are 17 residues in the CDR3. Germline CDR1 and CDR2: MDHEN and SYDVKM. Written as DNA, the CDR3 is TGTGCCAGCAGGGGTACAGGGTTCCCAGCAAGCAATCAGCCCCAGCATTTT. It is translated as CASRGTGFPASNQPQHF.

This clonotype was recorded at least ten times. The chain combines TRBV28 with TRBJ1-1, with 11 nucleotides matching TRBD1. Germline V gene data show CDR1 as MDHEN and CDR2 as SYDVKM. This CDR3 contains 13 residues. The J segment lost 10 bases and the V segment lost 2 bases, leaving 3 bases of the junction unmatched. The CDR3 DNA reads TGTGCCAGCAGTTTAAGAGGGACAGGGGGAGCTTTCTTT. Translating gives CASSLRGTGGAFF.

This clonotype was seen only a few times. The gene calls are TRBV10-2 and TRBJ1-5; possible D gene TRBD1, 5 bases. Between the trimmed V and J ends, which lost 6 bases and 0 bases, there was a span of 9 bases. CDR1 and CDR2 (germline): WSHSY, SAAADI. This CDR3 has 14 amino acids. The CDR3 reads CASREGYSNQPQHF. The CDR3 nucleotides read TGCGCCAGCAGAGAGGGGTATAGCAATCAGCCCCAGCATTTT.

V is TRBV7-9 and J is TRBJ2-6; D remains ambiguous. V shed 6 bases and J shed 4 bases, with 13 bases lying between them. CDR3 size: 15 residues. Germline V gene lookup returns CDR1 SEHNR and CDR2 FQNEAQ (reference sequence). DNA of the CDR3: TGTGCCAGCAGAGACACCTTTGGAGGGGCCAACGTCCTGACTTTC. Translation gives CASRDTFGGANVLTF.

This clonotype appeared a few times. The genes are TRBV2 and TRBJ2-2; D is ambiguous. V was shortened by 2 bases and J by 6 bases, with 16 bases between the two germline ends. The CDR3 has 16 residues. Germline-derived CDR1 and CDR2 are SNHLY and FYNNEI. The DNA for the CDR3 is TGTGCCAGCAGTGAATCACTCGGCGCTGGCGCCGGGGAGCTGTTTTTT. Protein sequence: CASSESLGAGAGELFF.

As for this clonotype: Since a much larger clone is just one base distant, this may be a read error. J is TRBJ2-4 and V is TRBV18; TRBD2 is a possible D gene (6 bases). The CDR3 totals 12 residues. Trimming took off 3 bases at V and 14 bases at J, with 14 bases between the two ends. The germline V gene has CDR1 KGHSH and CDR2 LQKENI. The CDR3 region is CASSPGGVREYF. The CDR3 nucleotides are TGTGCCAGCTCACCGGGCGGGGTTAGGGAGTACTTC.

Ten or more counts support this clonotype. The genes are TRBV6-2 or TRBV6-3 and TRBJ1-1, with D uncertain. V lost 4 bases to trimming and J lost 10 bases, with 16 bases between them. CDR1 and CDR2 from the germline V gene are MNHEY and SVGEGT. This CDR3 has 13 residues. The CDR3 here is CASSFNKGAAAFF. DNA for the CDR3: TGTGCCAGCAGTTTCAACAAGGGAGCGGCAGCTTTCTTT.

Only a few counts were recorded for this clonotype. The chain combines TRBV20-1 with TRBJ2-3; the D is unclear. CDR1 is DFQATT and CDR2 is SNEGSKA in the germline V gene (reference sequence). CDR3 length: 10 residues. Trimming took 6 bases from V and 6 from J, leaving 7 bases between them. The CDR3 loop reads CSASADTQYF. The DNA of the CDR3 is TGCAGTGCCTCGGCCGATACGCAGTATTTT.

This clonotype was recorded a few times. The chain combines TRBV19 with TRBJ2-1, with TRBD1 identical over 8 bases. Losses at the gene ends were 5 bases for V and 5 bases for J; bases not matched to a gene: 8. The CDR3 runs 15 residues. CDR1 is LNHDA, CDR2 SQIVND, per germline (reference sequence). DNA of the CDR3: TGTGCCAGTAGTGTTCGACAGGGGCGGAACAATGAGCAGTTCTTC. As protein: CASSVRQGRNNEQFF. The complete variable domain, with remaining parts taken from reference TRBV19 and TRBJ2-1, reads DGGITQSPKYLFRKEGQNVTLSCEQNLNHDAMYWYRQDPGQGLRLIYYSQIVNDFQKGDIAEGYSVSREKKESFPLTVTSAQKNPTAFYLCASSVRQGRNNEQFFGPGTRLTVL.

In this sample, this clonotype turned up many times. The chain employs TRBV6-1 and TRBJ1-2, with 10 positions matching TRBD1. V shed 7 bases, J shed 0 bases, and the junction held 11 bases outside the gene matches. This CDR3 is built from 17 residues. Germline V lookup: CDR1 MNHNS, CDR2 SASEGT. The CDR3 region has the DNA TGTGCCAGCACCGGACGACTTGGGACAGGGGCTAACTATGGCTACACCTTC. Translated, it gives CASTGRLGTGANYGYTF.

In the case of this clonotype: One end of the junction varies from germline; a read error may be responsible. The chain employs TRBV5-5 and TRBJ1-2; 9 bases map to TRBD1. This CDR3 contains 15 residues. The V gene's germline CDR1 is SGHKS and CDR2 YYEKEE (reference sequence). The CDR3 region is CASSQEAQGARGYTF. CDR3 bases: TGCGCCAGCAGCCAAGAGGCACAGGGGGCTCGGGGCTACACCTTC.

This clonotype occurred many times. The rearrangement joins TRBV28 to TRBJ1-6; 9 bases match TRBD1. With V trimmed by 11 bases and J by 14 bases, 13 bases remained unmatched. Germline CDR1 and CDR2: MDHEN and SYDVKM. The CDR3 covers 13 residues. CDR3 region: CAARGTGSWALHF. The CDR3 nucleotides read TGTGCCGCCCGGGGGACAGGGTCGTGGGCCCTCCACTTT.

This clonotype was found a few times. V gene TRBV4-1 combines with J gene TRBJ1-5, with a possible D match to TRBD1 (6 bases). The germline V and J ends were trimmed by 1 base and 6 bases, with 13 bases remaining between them. The CDR3 length is 15 residues. The germline V gene encodes CDR1 MGHRA and CDR2 YSYEKL. CDR3 amino acids: CASSQGAGVSQPQHF. For the CDR3, the DNA is TGCGCCAGCAGCCAAGGCGCAGGGGTAAGTCAGCCCCAGCATTTT.

This clonotype was detected once. This chain joins TRBV9 and TRBJ1-5; tentative D call: TRBD1 (6 bases). CDR3 length: 15 residues. With 0 bases removed from V and 10 bases from J, the gap between germline ends came to 17 bases. Germline V gives CDR1 SGDLS, CDR2 YYNGEE. The CDR3 sequence: CASSVGGGQGHPQHF. CDR3 DNA sequence: TGTGCCAGCAGCGTAGGCGGGGGGCAGGGTCATCCCCAGCATTTT.

This clonotype was detected a few times. The V gene is TRBV24-1, the J gene TRBJ1-5; TRBD1 aligns across 7 bases. The CDR3 length is 17 residues. Germline V lookup: CDR1 KGHDR, CDR2 SFDVKD. The junction had 7 bases not matched to a gene; V was cut back by 3 bases and J by 0 bases. The CDR3 loop is CATSDPRGDSSNQPQHF. The CDR3 DNA sequence: TGTGCCACCAGTGATCCCAGGGGGGACAGTAGCAATCAGCCCCAGCATTTT.